One sample yielded the 22 T cell receptor beta chains listed below, sequenced in a study of T cell repertoires in cytomegalovirus infection. Via MiXCR, TCRdb re-called the reads, giving one row per CDR3 protein. Among about 210,000 distinct CDR3 sequences, under 8.5% were seen once, and the ten largest hold around 6.5%. Material: PBMCs. These receptors originate from a human donor in good health (CMV status not recorded). Some clones in this sample may be carry-over from other donors' samples.

This clonotype was seen many times. J is TRBJ2-1 and V is TRBV20-1, with D possibly TRBD2 on 5 matching bases. V was cut by 0 bases and J by 4 bases, with 10 bases left in between. The V gene's germline CDR1 is DFQATT and CDR2 SNEGSKA (reference sequence). This CDR3 spans 14 amino acids. The CDR3 loop is CSARDDRDYNEQFF. In DNA, the CDR3 is TGCAGTGCTAGAGATGATCGGGATTACAATGAGCAGTTCTTC.

This clonotype came up many times. The gene calls are TRBV7-2 and TRBJ2-1; a possible D gene is TRBD1 (7 bases). Germline CDR1 SGHTA, CDR2 FQGNSA. This CDR3 is built from 16 residues. Trimming pared 5 bases from V and 1 base from J, leaving 15 bases between. The CDR3 loop is CASSGGGLRSYNEQFF. The CDR3 coding sequence is TGTGCCAGCAGCGGAGGGGGCCTAAGGTCCTACAATGAGCAGTTCTTC.

This clonotype is classed as medium-sized (0.01 to 0.1%). The rearrangement joins TRBV7-2 to TRBJ1-3; D gene unclear. The CDR3 loop spans 13 amino acids. Germline V lookup: CDR1 SGHTA, CDR2 FQGNSA. V was clipped by 5 bases and J by 2 bases, with 7 bases between them. CDR3 coding DNA: TGTGCCAGCAGCCCAGCCACTGGAAACACCATATATTTT. This translates into CASSPATGNTIYF.

Ten or more counts support this clonotype. The genes are TRBV7-9 and TRBJ1-4; D ambiguous. The CDR3 covers 14 residues. Trimming stripped 5 bases from V and 6 bases from J, with 13 bases between. From germline, CDR1 is SEHNR and CDR2 FQNEAQ (reference sequence). CDR3 nucleotide sequence: TGTGCCAGCAGCGTGGTGGGCAGTTATGAAAAACTGTTTTTT. This sequence encodes CASSVVGSYEKLFF.

This clonotype has at least ten counts. The chain couples TRBV29-1 to TRBJ2-1; 10 nucleotides agree with TRBD2. After removal of 6 bases from V and 4 bases from J, the junction contained 18 bases not matched to a gene. Germline V gene lookup returns CDR1 SQVTM and CDR2 ANQGSEA. This CDR3 is built from 18 residues. CDR3 DNA: TGCAGCGTCTCCCCCATTAGCACTAGCGGGGTTATATACAATGAGCAGTTCTTC. Translation: CSVSPISTSGVIYNEQFF.

This clonotype has a count of ten or more. V gene TRBV5-1 combines with J gene TRBJ1-5, with 8 bases matching TRBD1. J lost 7 bases, V lost 7 bases, and 13 bases had no gene match. The CDR3 runs to 15 residues. Germline-derived CDR1 and CDR2 are SGHRS and YFSETQ. The CDR3 region is CASCVLDRVDQPQHF. CDR3 nucleotide sequence: TGCGCCAGCTGTGTTTTGGACAGGGTTGACCAGCCCCAGCATTTT.

At least ten counts were recorded for this clonotype. This chain connects TRBV7-9 to TRBJ2-7; D may be TRBD2 (6 bases). Germline CDR1 is SEHNR and CDR2 is FQNEAQ (reference sequence). The CDR3 extends over 13 amino acids. CDR3 loop: CAIDGGFSYEQYF. The DNA of the CDR3 is TGTGCTATAGACGGGGGATTTTCCTACGAGCAGTACTTC.

The rearrangement uses TRBV7-9 and TRBJ2-1, with 15 positions matching TRBD2. The CDR3 extends over 17 amino acids. The germline V gene encodes CDR1 SEHNR and CDR2 FQNEAQ (reference sequence). The V and J ends lost 5 bases and 8 bases, in that order; junction bases with no gene match: 10. CDR3 protein: CASSPGWTSGGADEQFF. CDR3 sequence (DNA): TGTGCCAGCAGCCCTGGGTGGACTAGCGGGGGGGCTGATGAGCAGTTCTTC.

In this sample, this clonotype turned up a few times. This chain connects TRBV29-1 to TRBJ1-2; D is unclear. The CDR3 has 13 residues. Germline V lookup: CDR1 SQVTM, CDR2 ANQGSEA. Trimming stripped 4 bases from V and 3 bases from J, with 12 bases between. The CDR3, as DNA: TGCAGCGTTGCACTGCCCGGTGACTATGGCTACACCTTC. Its protein product is CSVALPGDYGYTF.

The sample holds many counts of this clonotype. V gene TRBV20-1 combines with J gene TRBJ2-2; 7 bases fit TRBD2. J gave up 4 bases and V 5 bases, and 10 bases lay outside the gene matches. Germline CDR1 reads DFQATT; CDR2 reads SNEGSKA (reference sequence). There are 15 residues in the CDR3. The CDR3 loop is CSAAPGPGGTGELFF. The CDR3 region has the DNA TGCAGTGCTGCTCCCGGGCCGGGAGGCACCGGGGAGCTGTTTTTT.

This clonotype was picked up many times. The J gene is TRBJ1-1, the V gene TRBV6-1, with TRBD1 as a possible D gene (5 bases). This CDR3 region has 15 residues. Per germline, CDR1 MNHNS and CDR2 SASEGT. Trimming took off 5 bases at V and 0 bases at J, with 13 bases between the two ends. The CDR3 DNA sequence: TGTGCCAGCAGTCCTACTGACAGCTTGAACACTGAAGCTTTCTTT. It translates to CASSPTDSLNTEAFF.

This clonotype was counted many times. This sequence joins TRBV6-1 and TRBJ2-5; D unclear. This CDR3 contains 14 residues. The V gene's germline CDR1 is MNHNS and CDR2 SASEGT. V was shortened by 1 base and J by 0 bases, with 6 bases between the two germline ends. The DNA for the CDR3 is TGTGCCAGCAGTGAAGATCGATACCAAGAGACCCAGTACTTC. Protein product: CASSEDRYQETQYF.

There are many counts of this clonotype. The rearrangement links TRBV5-6 to TRBJ2-2; D gene uncertain. Germline lookup yields CDR1 SGHDT and CDR2 YYEEEE. The germline V and J ends were trimmed by 1 base and 7 bases, with 11 bases remaining between them. The CDR3 spans 14 residues. The CDR3 nucleotides are TGTGCCAGCAGCTTGTCACGATGGGGCGGGGAGCTGTTTTTT. This sequence encodes CASSLSRWGGELFF.

This clonotype was recorded many times. This chain links TRBV7-2 with TRBJ2-7; the D call may be TRBD1 or TRBD2 (6 bases each). V was trimmed by 5 bases and J by 5 bases, leaving 16 bases between them. CDR1 SGHTA and CDR2 FQGNSA come from the germline V gene. The CDR3 totals 14 residues. The CDR3 coding sequence is TGTGCCAGCAGCCGGTTGGTCGGGGGCCACGAGCAGTACTTC. Translated, it gives CASSRLVGGHEQYF.

The chain carries TRBV5-1 and TRBJ2-1; 10 nucleotides match TRBD2. There are 15 residues in the CDR3. J gave up 1 base and V 3 bases, and 1 base lay outside the gene matches. Looked up from germline, CDR1 is SGHRS and CDR2 is YFSETQ. The CDR3 region is CASSSGLASYNEQFF. CDR3 sequence (DNA): TGCGCCAGCAGCTCGGGACTAGCGTCCTACAATGAGCAGTTCTTC.

This clonotype has ten or more counts. The chain uses TRBV19 and TRBJ2-2; D is unresolved. Germline lookup yields CDR1 LNHDA and CDR2 SQIVND (reference sequence). This CDR3 comprises 15 residues. V was shortened by 3 bases and J by 7 bases, with 15 bases between the two germline ends. The DNA of the CDR3 is TGTGCCAGTAGTATGACGACGAGAACCGGCGGGGAGCTGTTTTTT. This gives the protein CASSMTTRTGGELFF.

Many counts were recorded for this clonotype. The chain is built from TRBV7-2 and TRBJ1-4, with D perhaps TRBD1 (5 bases). The CDR3 has 15 residues. V lost 5 bases and J 7 bases, leaving 17 bases between the germline ends. Germline values: CDR1 SGHTA, CDR2 FQGNSA. CDR3 sequence: CASSPARQGPEKLFF. CDR3 DNA: TGTGCCAGCAGCCCCGCCCGGCAGGGACCTGAAAAACTGTTTTTT.

The genes are TRBV9 and TRBJ2-5; TRBD1 aligns across 7 bases. With V trimmed by 2 bases and J by 2 bases, 18 bases remained unmatched. Germline CDR1 reads SGDLS; CDR2 reads YYNGEE. The CDR3 has 19 amino acids. The CDR3 here is CASSVRTPTGEGGQETQYF. The CDR3 coding sequence is TGTGCCAGCAGCGTCCGAACCCCCACAGGGGAAGGGGGTCAAGAGACCCAGTACTTC.

This clonotype was recorded many times. The genes are TRBV7-2 and TRBJ2-3; TRBD2 agrees at 13 bases. Germline CDR1 SGHTA, CDR2 FQGNSA. This CDR3 has 18 amino acids. V lost 5 bases, J lost 0 bases, and 8 bases stayed unmatched. The CDR3 sequence: CASSPWGTSGASTDTQYF. The DNA for the CDR3 is TGTGCCAGCAGCCCATGGGGGACTAGCGGGGCTAGCACAGATACGCAGTATTTT.

This clonotype was seen at least ten times. J is TRBJ2-7 and V is TRBV6-6, with D perhaps being TRBD1 or TRBD2 (5 bases each). Germline CDR1 MNHNY, CDR2 SVGAGI (reference sequence). The CDR3 spans 14 residues. The V and J ends lost 5 bases and 4 bases respectively, with 15 bases between them. CDR3 in amino acids: CASSGGPDRYEQYF. CDR3 in DNA: TGTGCCAGCAGTGGGGGACCCGACAGATACGAGCAGTACTTC.

This clonotype was observed at least ten times. The genes are TRBV11-2 and TRBJ2-7, with D perhaps TRBD1 or TRBD2 (6 bases each). The germline V and J ends were trimmed by 8 bases and 5 bases, with 22 bases remaining between them. The CDR3 length is 15 residues. Germline CDR1 reads SGHAT; CDR2 reads FQNNGV. CDR3 loop: CASLRLGTGGNEQYF. The CDR3 nucleotides read TGTGCCAGCCTCCGCCTAGGGACCGGGGGCAACGAGCAGTACTTC.

The chain joins TRBV2 to TRBJ2-3; 12 nucleotides match TRBD2. This CDR3 has 15 residues. V lost 3 bases, J lost 4 bases, and 2 bases stayed unmatched. CDR1 is SNHLY and CDR2 is FYNNEI in the germline V gene. The CDR3 nucleotides read TGTGCCAGCAGTGACTGGACTAGCGGGGCAGATACGCAGTATTTT. This sequence encodes CASSDWTSGADTQYF. The full variable domain, rest sourced from reference TRBV2 and TRBJ2-3, is EPEVTQTPSHQVTQMGQEVILRCVPISNHLYFYWYRQILGQKVEFLVSFYNNEISEKSEIFDDQFSVERPDGSNFTLKIRSTKLEDSAMYFCASSDWTSGADTQYFGPGTRLTVL.